Below are 10 T cell receptor beta chains sequenced from a single sample in a study of blood T cell repertoires in COVID-19. Here immunoSEQ multiplex PCR was the method, and the copy in TCRdb shows in-frame clones only, minus some. This table has 230,000 or so clones, 88% appearing once. Sequences were obtained from PBMCs or T cells enriched from blood (not recorded which). These receptors came from a woman in her twenties or thirties who had recovered from COVID-19.

V is TRBV7-9 and J is TRBJ1-1; weak D call: TRBD1 (6 bases). The CDR3 sequence is 15 residues long. The ends were cut back, 4 bases at V and 0 bases at J, with 12 bases in the middle. Germline-derived CDR1 and CDR2 are SEHNR and FQNEAQ (reference sequence). CDR3 amino acids: CASSWGGHLNTEAFF. CDR3 sequence (DNA): TGTGCCAGCAGCTGGGGGGGACACCTGAACACTGAAGCTTTCTTT.

The chain uses TRBV7-2 and TRBJ1-2, with 7 bases aligning to TRBD1. The CDR3 is 13 residues long. V gave up 2 bases and J gave up 10 bases; unmatched junction bases: 7. Germline CDR1 SGHTA, CDR2 FQGNSA. The CDR3 is CASSLSVRGDYTF. The CDR3 nucleotides are TGTGCCAGCAGCTTATCTGTCAGGGGGGACTACACCTTC.

The V gene is TRBV2, the J gene TRBJ2-2; D is uncertain. The germline V and J ends were trimmed by 7 bases and 7 bases, with 7 bases remaining between them. Germline V gives CDR1 SNHLY, CDR2 FYNNEI. The CDR3 totals 11 residues. The CDR3 DNA reads as TGTGCCAGCAAAAACGGCGGGGAGCTGTTTTTT. It is translated as CASKNGGELFF. The whole variable domain, filled in from reference TRBV2 and TRBJ2-2, reads EPEVTQTPSHQVTQMGQEVILRCVPISNHLYFYWYRQILGQKVEFLVSFYNNEISEKSEIFDDQFSVERPDGSNFTLKIRSTKLEDSAMYFCASKNGGELFFGEGSRLTVL.

The CDR3 spells CASSQNRLDRDEKLFF. The DNA for the CDR3 is TGCGCCAGCAGCCAAAACCGACTGGACAGGGACGAAAAACTGTTTTTT. V and J are TRBV4-1 and TRBJ1-4; 8 nucleotides line up with TRBD1. CDR3 length: 16 amino acids. V shed 2 bases, J shed 8 bases, and the junction held 10 bases outside the gene matches. Per germline, CDR1 MGHRA and CDR2 YSYEKL.

This clone was found a few times. The rearrangement links TRBV6-5 to TRBJ2-7; 7 bases fit TRBD2. Germline lookup yields CDR1 MNHEY and CDR2 SVGAGI. This CDR3 is built from 15 residues. V lost 0 bases, J lost 5 bases, and 7 bases stayed unmatched. CDR3 loop: CASSYSPGRADEQYF. As DNA, the CDR3 is TGTGCCAGCAGTTACTCGCCAGGGAGGGCTGACGAGCAGTACTTC.

This rearrangement joins TRBV19 to TRBJ2-6, with 9 bases fitting TRBD1. J was trimmed by 3 bases and V by 6 bases; bases with no gene match: 6. Germline values: CDR1 LNHDA, CDR2 SQIVND (reference sequence). This CDR3 comprises 16 residues. The CDR3 sequence is CASRRQGDGGANVLTF. CDR3 sequence (DNA): TGTGCCAGTAGGCGACAGGGGGACGGTGGGGCCAACGTCCTGACTTTC.

The genes are TRBV18 and TRBJ1-2; possibly TRBD1 for D (5 bases). Germline V lookup: CDR1 KGHSH, CDR2 LQKENI. The CDR3 spans 16 residues. V was cut by 3 bases and J by 6 bases, with 20 bases left in between. CDR3 sequence: CASSPRTPGRGNGYTF. The CDR3 DNA sequence: TGTGCCAGCTCACCCAGGACCCCTGGGAGGGGCAATGGCTACACCTTC. Using reference TRBV18 and TRBJ1-2 for the parts outside the CDR3, the full variable domain is NAGVMQNPRHLVRRRGQEARLRCSPMKGHSHVYWYRQLPEEGLKFMVYLQKENIIDESGMPKERFSAEFPKEGPSILRIQQVVRGDSAAYFCASSPRTPGRGNGYTFGSGTRLTVV.

The rearrangement links TRBV19 to TRBJ2-3, with a tentative D call TRBD2 (6 bases). V lost 6 bases and J 2 bases, leaving 21 bases between the germline ends. The CDR3 covers 17 residues. CDR1 is LNHDA, CDR2 SQIVND, per germline (reference sequence). The CDR3 nucleotides read TGTGCCAGTAGAAACCCGTCCGGGACTTACAACACAGATACGCAGTATTTT. Its protein product is CASRNPSGTYNTDTQYF.

The chain carries TRBV2 and TRBJ1-2; no reliable D call. V was shortened by 8 bases and J by 7 bases, with 8 bases between the two germline ends. CDR3 length equals 10 residues. Germline V gene sequence: CDR1 SNHLY, CDR2 FYNNEI. For the CDR3, the DNA is TGTGCCAGCCACTTCTTTGGCTACACCTTC. It codes for CASHFFGYTF.

V usage is TRBV16 and J usage is TRBJ2-2; D gene unclear. The V gene's germline CDR1 is KGHSY and CDR2 FQNENV. V lost 4 bases and J lost 3, with 9 bases in between. The CDR3 consists of 14 residues. CDR3 coding DNA: TGTGCCAGCAGCCTCACTACGGACACCGGGGAGCTGTTTTTT. It codes for CASSLTTDTGELFF.